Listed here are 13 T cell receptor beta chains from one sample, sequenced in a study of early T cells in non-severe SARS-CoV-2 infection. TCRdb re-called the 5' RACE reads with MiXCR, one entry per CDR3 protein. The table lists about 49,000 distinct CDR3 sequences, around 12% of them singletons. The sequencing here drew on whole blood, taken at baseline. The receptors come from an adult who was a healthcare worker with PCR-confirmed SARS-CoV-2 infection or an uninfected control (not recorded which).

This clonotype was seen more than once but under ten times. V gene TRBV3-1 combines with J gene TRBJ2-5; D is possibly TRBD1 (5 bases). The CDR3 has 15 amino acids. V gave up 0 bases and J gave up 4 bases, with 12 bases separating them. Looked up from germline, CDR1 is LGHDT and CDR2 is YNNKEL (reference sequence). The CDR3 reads CASSQDPQGRETQYF. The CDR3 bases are TGTGCCAGCAGCCAAGACCCCCAGGGTAGAGAGACCCAGTACTTC.

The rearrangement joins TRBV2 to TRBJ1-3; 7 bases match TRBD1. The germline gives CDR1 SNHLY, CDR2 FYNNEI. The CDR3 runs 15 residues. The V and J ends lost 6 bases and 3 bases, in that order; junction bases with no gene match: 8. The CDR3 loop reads CASSLSTGVGNTIYF. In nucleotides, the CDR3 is TGTGCCAGCAGCCTCTCCACAGGGGTTGGAAACACCATATATTTT.

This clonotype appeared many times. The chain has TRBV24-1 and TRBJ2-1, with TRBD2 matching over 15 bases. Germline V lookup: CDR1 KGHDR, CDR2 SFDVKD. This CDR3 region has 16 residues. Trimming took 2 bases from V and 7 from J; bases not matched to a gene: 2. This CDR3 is CATSDSGLAGGNEQFF. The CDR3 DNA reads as TGTGCCACCAGTGATTCGGGACTAGCGGGAGGTAATGAGCAGTTCTTC.

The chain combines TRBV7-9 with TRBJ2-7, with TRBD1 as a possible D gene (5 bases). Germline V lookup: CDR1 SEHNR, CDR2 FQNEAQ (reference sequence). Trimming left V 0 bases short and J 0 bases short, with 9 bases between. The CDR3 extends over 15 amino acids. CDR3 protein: CASSLAGHSSYEQYF. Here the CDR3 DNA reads TGTGCCAGCAGCTTAGCAGGACATAGCTCCTACGAGCAGTACTTC.

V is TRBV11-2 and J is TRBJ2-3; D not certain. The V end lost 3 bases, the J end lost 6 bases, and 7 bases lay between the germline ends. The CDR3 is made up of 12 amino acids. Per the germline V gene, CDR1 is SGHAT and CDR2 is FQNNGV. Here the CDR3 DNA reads TGTGCCAGCAGCTTGGGCTATGATACGCAGTATTTT. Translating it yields CASSLGYDTQYF.

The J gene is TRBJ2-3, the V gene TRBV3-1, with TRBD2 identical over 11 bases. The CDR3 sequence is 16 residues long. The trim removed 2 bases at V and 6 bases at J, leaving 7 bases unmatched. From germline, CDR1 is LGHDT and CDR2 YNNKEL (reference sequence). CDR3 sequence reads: CASSQRLAGGRDTQYF. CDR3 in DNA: TGTGCCAGCAGCCAAAGGCTAGCGGGAGGACGGGATACGCAGTATTTT.

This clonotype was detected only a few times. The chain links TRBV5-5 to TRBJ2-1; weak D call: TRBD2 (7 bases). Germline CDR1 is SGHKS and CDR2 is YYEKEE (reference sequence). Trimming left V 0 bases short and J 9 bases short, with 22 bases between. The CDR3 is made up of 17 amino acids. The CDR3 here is CASSLAAEGGPQGEQFF. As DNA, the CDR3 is TGTGCCAGCAGCTTGGCAGCTGAGGGGGGGCCCCAGGGTGAGCAGTTCTTC. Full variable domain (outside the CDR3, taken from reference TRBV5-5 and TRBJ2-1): DAGVTQSPTHLIKTRGQQVTLRCSPISGHKSVSWYQQVLGQGPQFIFQYYEKEERGRGNFPDRFSARQFPNYSSELNVNALLLGDSALYLCASSLAAEGGPQGEQFFGPGTRLTVL.

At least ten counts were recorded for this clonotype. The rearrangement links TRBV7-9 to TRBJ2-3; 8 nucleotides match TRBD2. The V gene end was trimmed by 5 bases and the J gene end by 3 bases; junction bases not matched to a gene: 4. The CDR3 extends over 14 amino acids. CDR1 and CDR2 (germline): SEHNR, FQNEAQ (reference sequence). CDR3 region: CASSSSGKTDTQYF. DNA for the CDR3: TGTGCCAGCAGCAGTAGCGGGAAGACAGATACGCAGTATTTT.

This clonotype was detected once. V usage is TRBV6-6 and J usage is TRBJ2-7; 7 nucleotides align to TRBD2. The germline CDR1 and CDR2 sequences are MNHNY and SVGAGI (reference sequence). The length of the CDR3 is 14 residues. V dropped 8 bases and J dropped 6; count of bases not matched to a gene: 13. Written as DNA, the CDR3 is TGTGCCAGCGGCGTTCGGCTAGCGGAAAGCGAGCAGTACTTC. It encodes CASGVRLAESEQYF.

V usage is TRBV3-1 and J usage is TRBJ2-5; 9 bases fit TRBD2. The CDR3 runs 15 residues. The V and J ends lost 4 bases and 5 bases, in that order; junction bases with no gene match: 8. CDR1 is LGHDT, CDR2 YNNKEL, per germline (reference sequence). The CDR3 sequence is CASSLLAGGRETQYF. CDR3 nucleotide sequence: TGTGCCAGCAGCCTTCTGGCGGGAGGGCGGGAGACCCAGTACTTC.

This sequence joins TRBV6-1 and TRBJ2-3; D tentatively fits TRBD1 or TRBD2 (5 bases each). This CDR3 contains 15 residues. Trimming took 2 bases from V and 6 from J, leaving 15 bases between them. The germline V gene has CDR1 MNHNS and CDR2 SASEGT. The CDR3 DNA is TGTGCCAGCAGTGAATCGGGGCAGGGATTGGATACGCAGTATTTT. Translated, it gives CASSESGQGLDTQYF.

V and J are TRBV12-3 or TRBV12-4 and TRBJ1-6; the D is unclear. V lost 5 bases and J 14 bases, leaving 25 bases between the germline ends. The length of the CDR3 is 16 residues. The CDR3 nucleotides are TGTGCCAGCAGTCCCCGCTGGGGAGAACTTTCACCGGCCCTCCACTTT. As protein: CASSPRWGELSPALHF.

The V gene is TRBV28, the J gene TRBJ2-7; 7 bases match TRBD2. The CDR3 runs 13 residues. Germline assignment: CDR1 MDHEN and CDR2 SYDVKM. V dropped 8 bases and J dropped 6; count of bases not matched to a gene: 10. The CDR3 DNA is TGTGCCAGCCTCGGGGGAGGGGCGGGCGAGCAGTACTTC. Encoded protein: CASLGGGAGEQYF. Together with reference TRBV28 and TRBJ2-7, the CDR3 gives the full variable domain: DVKVTQSSRYLVKRTGEKVFLECVQDMDHENMFWYRQDPGLGLRLIYFSYDVKMKEKGDIPEGYSVSREKKERFSLILESASTNQTSMYLCASLGGGAGEQYFGPGTRLTVT.